One sample yielded the 30 T cell receptor beta chains listed below, sequenced in a study of blood T cell repertoires in COVID-19. Only in-frame clones appear in the TCRdb table, and some are missing; sequencing was by immunoSEQ multiplex PCR. This table has over 90,000 clones, just under 95% appearing once. The sample was peripheral blood. These receptors originate from a woman between 45 and 65 years old with COVID-19, enrolled during active disease.

V gene TRBV24-1 combines with J gene TRBJ1-5; TRBD1 agrees at 7 bases. This CDR3 spans 13 amino acids. Losses at the gene ends were 5 bases for V and 4 bases for J; bases not matched to a gene: 1. Germline V gene sequence: CDR1 KGHDR, CDR2 SFDVKD. The CDR3 is CATSAGGNQPQHF. In DNA form, the CDR3 reads TGTGCCACCAGTGCAGGGGGGAATCAGCCCCAGCATTTT.

This clone was seen once. The chain links TRBV19 to TRBJ1-5, with D unresolved. The CDR3 sequence is 15 residues long. Per the germline V gene, CDR1 is LNHDA and CDR2 is SQIVND (reference sequence). V was clipped by 4 bases and J by 7 bases, with 17 bases between them. CDR3 residues: CASSTYPGSQQPQHF. In nucleotides, the CDR3 is TGTGCCAGTAGTACGTACCCCGGGTCCCAACAGCCCCAGCATTTT.

This clone was observed once. The chain carries TRBV19 and TRBJ2-1, with a weak D call TRBD1 (8 bases). Germline V gene data show CDR1 as LNHDA and CDR2 as SQIVND (reference sequence). The CDR3 runs to 16 residues. Trimming pared 5 bases from V and 5 bases from J, leaving 19 bases between. The CDR3 coding sequence is TGTGCCAGTAGTCCCCTTACAGGGGGGGCTGACAATGAGCAGTTCTTC. Amino acids: CASSPLTGGADNEQFF. The variable domain in full, with the rest retrieved from reference TRBV19 and TRBJ2-1, is DGGITQSPKYLFRKEGQNVTLSCEQNLNHDAMYWYRQDPGQGLRLIYYSQIVNDFQKGDIAEGYSVSREKKESFPLTVTSAQKNPTAFYLCASSPLTGGADNEQFFGPGTRLTVL.

The rearrangement joins TRBV27 to TRBJ1-2; possible D gene TRBD1, 5 bases. V was pared by 6 bases and J by 9 bases, with 14 bases between. Germline CDR1 is MNHEY and CDR2 is SMNVEV (reference sequence). This CDR3 contains 12 residues. The CDR3 here is CASRTVGESYTF. CDR3 sequence (DNA): TGTGCCAGCAGAACTGTAGGGGAAAGCTACACCTTC.

Here the CDR3 reads CASSPGVGDTQYF. The CDR3 DNA reads TGTGCCAGCAGCCCCGGGGTGGGAGATACGCAGTATTTT. V gene TRBV11-3 combines with J gene TRBJ2-3; D is perhaps TRBD2 (5 bases). The CDR3 spans 13 residues. The V gene lost 5 bases and the J gene lost 5 bases, with 11 bases spanning the gap. CDR1 SGHNT and CDR2 YENEEA come from the germline V gene. The whole variable domain, filled in from reference TRBV11-3 and TRBJ2-3, reads EAGVVQSPRYKIIEKKQPVAFWCNPISGHNTLYWYLQNLGQGPELLIRYENEEAVDDSQLPKDRFSAERLKGVDSTLKIQPAELGDSAVYLCASSPGVGDTQYFGPGTRLTVL.

The chain employs TRBV11-3 and TRBJ2-3; 9 bases line up with TRBD2. V dropped 3 bases and J dropped 1; count of bases not matched to a gene: 2. The CDR3 runs 15 residues. Germline values: CDR1 SGHNT, CDR2 YENEEA. In DNA form, the CDR3 reads TGTGCCAGCAGCTTCGTAGCGGGGGGCACAGATACGCAGTATTTT. Amino acid sequence: CASSFVAGGTDTQYF.

The genes are TRBV9 and TRBJ1-2, with D maybe TRBD1 (6 bases). CDR3 length: 15 residues. Trimming pared 0 bases from V and 4 bases from J, leaving 13 bases between. Germline CDR1 and CDR2: SGDLS and YYNGEE. The DNA for the CDR3 is TGTGCCAGCAGCGTAGGAGAGGCAGGGGTCTATGGCTACACCTTC. Translation: CASSVGEAGVYGYTF.

The chain joins TRBV6-5 to TRBJ1-2; TRBD1 aligns across 10 bases. V dropped 8 bases and J dropped 6; count of bases not matched to a gene: 9. The CDR3 contains 14 residues. Germline values: CDR1 MNHEY, CDR2 SVGAGI. CDR3 amino acids: CASRLGTGADGYTF. DNA of the CDR3: TGTGCCAGCCGACTAGGGACAGGGGCGGATGGCTACACCTTC.

This chain connects TRBV19 to TRBJ1-1; possible D gene TRBD1, 6 bases. There are 14 residues in the CDR3. V gave up 5 bases and J gave up 2 bases, with 12 bases separating them. The germline gives CDR1 LNHDA, CDR2 SQIVND (reference sequence). CDR3 in DNA: TGTGCCAGTAGTGTTGGACAGATCAACACTGAAGCTTTCTTT. Amino acids: CASSVGQINTEAFF.

The chain carries TRBV5-1 and TRBJ1-2, with TRBD1 identical over 7 bases. CDR1 is SGHRS and CDR2 is YFSETQ in the germline V gene. Trimming removed 3 bases from V and 0 bases from J; junction bases left unmatched: 2. This CDR3 has 14 amino acids. The CDR3 loop reads CASSYDRANYGYTF. CDR3 sequence (DNA): TGCGCCAGCAGCTATGACAGGGCTAACTATGGCTACACCTTC.

The rearrangement uses TRBV2 and TRBJ1-3; D is uncertain. The CDR3 contains 14 residues. CDR1 is SNHLY and CDR2 is FYNNEI in the germline V gene. The V gene lost 2 bases and the J gene lost 0 bases, with 5 bases spanning the gap. Written as DNA, the CDR3 is TGTGCCAGCAGTGAAAACAGCTCTGGAAACACCATATATTTT. This translates into CASSENSSGNTIYF.

This chain links TRBV6-6 with TRBJ1-6; 7 bases are shared with TRBD1. CDR1 is MNHNY, CDR2 SVGAGI, per germline (reference sequence). V lost 5 bases, J lost 7 bases, and 5 bases stayed unmatched. The CDR3 sequence is 14 residues long. The CDR3 nucleotides read TGTGCCAGCAGTCCTACAGGGGCCAATTCACCCCTCCACTTT. Translating it yields CASSPTGANSPLHF.

This chain joins TRBV12-3 or TRBV12-4 and TRBJ2-4, with D possibly TRBD1 on 5 matching bases. Trimming took off 5 bases at V and 7 bases at J, with 9 bases between the two ends. The CDR3 contains 12 residues. The CDR3 loop is CASSTRQNIQYF. The CDR3 region has the DNA TGTGCCAGCAGTACCCGACAGAACATTCAGTACTTC.

V and J are TRBV5-1 and TRBJ1-2; D uncertain. Trimming cost V 2 bases and J 0 bases, with 8 bases left between them. The CDR3 is 14 residues long. Germline V gene data show CDR1 as SGHRS and CDR2 as YFSETQ. The CDR3 loop is CASSFPATNYGYTF. In DNA, the CDR3 is TGCGCCAGCAGCTTTCCCGCTACTAACTATGGCTACACCTTC.

The V call is TRBV9, the J call TRBJ1-6; D is unclear. This CDR3 region has 15 residues. Germline CDR1 reads SGDLS; CDR2 reads YYNGEE. Deletions cut 4 bases from V and 7 bases from J, with 15 bases between. CDR3 bases: TGTGCCAGCAGCCCCTTGGGCCAGGCCAATTCACCCCTCCACTTT. This codes for CASSPLGQANSPLHF.

This clone has just a few counts. This chain connects TRBV11-2 to TRBJ1-5; D call uncertain. The V gene lost 5 bases and the J gene lost 2 bases, with 16 bases spanning the gap. This CDR3 spans 16 amino acids. CDR1 is SGHAT, CDR2 FQNNGV, per germline. The CDR3 nucleotides are TGTGCCAGCAGCCTTCGGGGAGACACGGGCAATCAGCCCCAGCATTTT. This sequence encodes CASSLRGDTGNQPQHF.

The table lists this clone with a count of one. The gene calls are TRBV9 and TRBJ2-2; 8 bases line up with TRBD1. V lost 4 bases and J lost 5; bases outside the gene matches: 10. The CDR3 sequence is 16 residues long. CDR1 and CDR2 (germline): SGDLS, YYNGEE. The CDR3 sequence is CASSFGQGIGTGELFF. In DNA form, the CDR3 reads TGTGCCAGCAGCTTTGGACAGGGAATAGGGACCGGGGAGCTGTTTTTT.

The chain recombines TRBV11-2 with TRBJ2-2, with 7 bases lining up with TRBD1. Germline V gene sequence: CDR1 SGHAT, CDR2 FQNNGV. Trimming removed 2 bases from V and 1 base from J; junction bases left unmatched: 1. The CDR3 contains 15 residues. The CDR3 sequence: CASSLQGENTGELFF. As DNA, the CDR3 is TGTGCCAGCAGCTTACAGGGGGAGAACACCGGGGAGCTGTTTTTT.

This clone was detected a few times. The rearrangement links TRBV10-2 to TRBJ1-5; a weak D match, TRBD1 (5 bases). The CDR3 runs 14 residues. Germline CDR1 is WSHSY and CDR2 is SAAADI. Trimming pared 6 bases from V and 1 base from J, leaving 10 bases between. The CDR3 DNA sequence: TGCGCCAGCAGCCAGGGTATGAGCAATCAGCCCCAGCATTTT. This codes for CASSQGMSNQPQHF.

The chain uses TRBV30 and TRBJ2-2; possible D gene TRBD1, 5 bases. The CDR3 runs 17 residues. Germline V lookup: CDR1 GTSNPN, CDR2 SVGIG (reference sequence). V lost 3 bases, J lost 0 bases, and 17 bases lay in between. CDR3 DNA sequence: TGTGCCTGGAGGACCTTAAAGGGGCTTACGAACACCGGGGAGCTGTTTTTT. Its translation is CAWRTLKGLTNTGELFF.

The chain has TRBV18 and TRBJ1-2, with 10 bases that match TRBD1. The CDR3 has 15 amino acids. CDR1 is KGHSH, CDR2 LQKENI, per germline. V lost 4 bases, J lost 8 bases, and 10 bases stayed unmatched. The CDR3 reads CASSLEGQGNWGYTF. For the CDR3, the DNA is TGTGCCAGCTCACTGGAGGGACAGGGGAACTGGGGCTACACCTTC.

The chain uses TRBV11-3 and TRBJ1-3; D unclear. Between the trimmed V and J ends, which lost 6 bases and 9 bases, there was a span of 12 bases. CDR1 is SGHNT and CDR2 is YENEEA in the germline V gene. CDR3 length: 12 amino acids. CDR3 nucleotide sequence: TGTGCCAGCAGGGAGGATTGTTGCACCATATATTTT. Translated: CASREDCCTIYF.

The J gene is TRBJ1-1, the V gene TRBV19; perhaps TRBD1 as D (5 bases). In germline, CDR1 is LNHDA, CDR2 SQIVND (reference sequence). The V gene lost 7 bases and the J gene lost 4 bases, with 13 bases spanning the gap. The CDR3 has 13 amino acids. The CDR3 sequence is CASKWQGSTEAFF. The CDR3 nucleotides read TGTGCCAGTAAGTGGCAGGGAAGCACTGAAGCTTTCTTT.

This clone was seen ten or more times. The chain couples TRBV7-3 to TRBJ1-6; 10 bases map to TRBD1. CDR1 SGHTA and CDR2 FQGTGA come from the germline V gene. The CDR3 consists of 13 residues. V shed 5 bases, J shed 9 bases, and the junction held 1 base outside the gene matches. The CDR3 sequence is CASSRDRGSPLHF. The CDR3 nucleotides are TGTGCCAGCAGCCGGGACAGGGGTTCACCCCTCCACTTT.

The V and J genes are TRBV2 and TRBJ1-2, with 7 positions matching TRBD1. Trimming at V came to 6 bases and at J to 8 bases, leaving 15 bases not matched to a gene. CDR3 size: 15 residues. Germline CDR1 reads SNHLY; CDR2 reads FYNNEI. CDR3 in amino acids: CASSYATGALEGYTF. The CDR3 coding sequence is TGTGCCAGCAGCTATGCAACAGGGGCTTTGGAAGGCTACACCTTC. Together with reference TRBV2 and TRBJ1-2, the CDR3 gives the full variable domain: EPEVTQTPSHQVTQMGQEVILRCVPISNHLYFYWYRQILGQKVEFLVSFYNNEISEKSEIFDDQFSVERPDGSNFTLKIRSTKLEDSAMYFCASSYATGALEGYTFGSGTRLTVV.

The chain combines TRBV12-3 or TRBV12-4 with TRBJ2-1; D gene ambiguous. The V end lost 0 bases, the J end lost 4 bases, and 4 bases lay between the germline ends. This CDR3 is built from 13 residues. For the CDR3, the DNA is TGTGCCAGCAGTTTAGCCATTTACAATGAGCAGTTCTTC. Encoded protein: CASSLAIYNEQFF.

V and J are TRBV13 and TRBJ1-5; a possible D gene is TRBD1 (6 bases). The CDR3 spans 13 residues. V shed 5 bases and J shed 7 bases, with 12 bases lying between them. Germline V CDR1 and CDR2: PRHDT, FYEKMQ (reference sequence). CDR3 region: CASSPQGSQPQHF. In nucleotides, the CDR3 is TGTGCCAGCAGCCCACAGGGATCCCAGCCCCAGCATTTT.

The CDR3 bases are TGTGCCAGCAGCTCCACTCCCCACAGGGTAACTAATGAAAAACTGTTTTTT. Protein sequence: CASSSTPHRVTNEKLFF. The J gene is TRBJ1-4, the V gene TRBV7-9; a weak D match, TRBD1 (6 bases). The CDR3 extends over 17 amino acids. Trimming pared 4 bases from V and 1 base from J, leaving 16 bases between. The germline V gene encodes CDR1 SEHNR and CDR2 FQNEAQ (reference sequence).

The chain is built from TRBV27 and TRBJ2-1; D not certain. V lost 2 bases to trimming and J lost 7 bases, with 9 bases between them. CDR3 length equals 13 residues. Germline CDR1 reads MNHEY; CDR2 reads SMNVEV (reference sequence). The CDR3 is CASSLGRWNEQFF. CDR3 DNA sequence: TGTGCCAGCAGTTTAGGCAGGTGGAATGAGCAGTTCTTC.

This clone has just one count. The CDR3 spells CASSYLGRGQSYEQYF. CDR3 sequence (DNA): TGTGCCAGCAGTTACCTCGGCAGGGGGCAATCCTACGAGCAGTACTTC. The chain joins TRBV6-5 to TRBJ2-7, with 8 bases fitting TRBD1. There are 16 residues in the CDR3. CDR1 and CDR2 (germline): MNHEY, SVGAGI. J lost 1 base, V lost 2 bases, and 7 bases had no gene match.